The 15 T cell receptor beta chains given below trace back to one sample, sequenced in a study of HIV-infected patients and healthy controls. From the 5' RACE reads, TCRdb called clonotypes with MiXCR, one entry per CDR3 protein. The sample lists almost 65,000 distinct CDR3 sequences; 15% to 20% were seen once. The specimen was CD4+ T cells from blood. These TCRs come from a human donor in good health.

The chain uses TRBV6-5 and TRBJ1-5, with D tentatively TRBD1 (5 bases). Germline V lookup: CDR1 MNHEY, CDR2 SVGAGI. CDR3 length: 15 residues. Deletions cut 5 bases from V and 7 bases from J, with 18 bases between. CDR3 in amino acids: CASSPTSRAKQPQHF. The CDR3 coding sequence is TGTGCCAGCAGTCCCACCAGCAGGGCCAAACAGCCCCAGCATTTT.

This clonotype has a count of ten or more. V and J are TRBV4-2 and TRBJ2-5; the D gene is possibly TRBD2 (6 bases). Germline loops: CDR1 LGHNA, CDR2 YNFKEQ. The CDR3 loop spans 18 amino acids. V was cut by 0 bases and J by 2 bases, with 19 bases left in between. The CDR3 DNA sequence: TGTGCCAGCAGCCAAGATAAGGCGCGGACTAACCAGCAAGAGACCCAGTACTTC. This encodes CASSQDKARTNQQETQYF.

As for this clonotype: A much bigger clone sits one base away, suggesting this may be a read error. The J gene is TRBJ2-2, the V gene TRBV3-1; unclear D gene. The CDR3 totals 16 residues. CDR1 is LGHDT, CDR2 YNNKEL, per germline (reference sequence). CDR3 coding DNA: TGTGACAGCAGCCAAAACAGACCCGCGAACACCGGGGAGCTGTTTTTT. Protein sequence: CDSSQNRPANTGELFF.

This clonotype was found a few times. The chain joins TRBV12-3 or TRBV12-4 to TRBJ2-1, with a possible D match to TRBD2 (6 bases). The CDR3 spans 15 residues. Trimming cost V 6 bases and J 3 bases, with 15 bases left between them. The CDR3 protein is CASSPPGRIYNEQFF. CDR3 nucleotide sequence: TGTGCCAGCAGCCCTCCAGGGAGGATCTACAATGAGCAGTTCTTC.

The chain is built from TRBV10-3 and TRBJ2-2, with D perhaps being TRBD1 or TRBD2 (6 bases each). Germline V gene lookup returns CDR1 ENHRY and CDR2 SYGVKD. There are 16 residues in the CDR3. V dropped 2 bases and J dropped 5 bases, with 15 bases sitting between them. CDR3 sequence: CAISEGRTGATGELFF. The CDR3 nucleotides are TGTGCCATCAGTGAGGGGCGTACGGGGGCAACCGGGGAGCTGTTTTTT.

The chain links TRBV19 to TRBJ1-1; D is unclear. The V gene's germline CDR1 is LNHDA and CDR2 SQIVND (reference sequence). The ends were cut back, 4 bases at V and 3 bases at J, with 9 bases in the middle. This CDR3 is built from 13 residues. CDR3 nucleotide sequence: TGTGCCAGTAGTAGCCCGAGGGACACTGAAGCTTTCTTT. It encodes CASSSPRDTEAFF. Together with reference TRBV19 and TRBJ1-1, the CDR3 gives the full variable domain: DGGITQSPKYLFRKEGQNVTLSCEQNLNHDAMYWYRQDPGQGLRLIYYSQIVNDFQKGDIAEGYSVSREKKESFPLTVTSAQKNPTAFYLCASSSPRDTEAFFGQGTRLTVV.

This clonotype was detected ten times or more. This rearrangement joins TRBV5-4 to TRBJ1-1; D possibly corresponds to TRBD1 (5 bases). CDR3 size: 15 residues. Looked up from germline, CDR1 is SGHNT and CDR2 is YYREEE (reference sequence). V lost 0 bases, J lost 0 bases, and 9 bases lay in between. CDR3 in amino acids: CASSLAGAVNTEAFF. Written as DNA, the CDR3 is TGTGCCAGCAGCTTGGCCGGGGCCGTGAACACTGAAGCTTTCTTT.

In its sample, this clonotype was seen a few times. The J gene is TRBJ2-5, the V gene TRBV5-1; TRBD1 agrees at 7 bases. In germline, CDR1 is SGHRS, CDR2 YFSETQ. V was clipped by 2 bases and J by 3 bases; unmatched bases: 7. The CDR3 sequence is 15 residues long. CDR3 bases: TGCGCCAGCAGCTTTGAAAGGACAGGAGAAGAGACCCAGTACTTC. The encoded protein is CASSFERTGEETQYF.

The V and J genes are TRBV5-4 and TRBJ2-6; TRBD2 might be the D (5 bases). CDR3 size: 15 residues. V shed 0 bases and J shed 1 base, with 5 bases lying between them. Germline loops: CDR1 SGHNT, CDR2 YYREEE (reference sequence). The CDR3 DNA reads as TGTGCCAGCAGCTTGGCGGGGTCTGGGGCCAACGTCCTGACTTTC. It yields the protein CASSLAGSGANVLTF.

This clonotype appeared many times. The chain recombines TRBV29-1 with TRBJ1-2, with D unclear. CDR1 SQVTM and CDR2 ANQGSEA come from the germline V gene. Trimming removed 6 bases from V and 2 bases from J, with 16 bases in between. The length of the CDR3 is 14 residues. The CDR3 reads CSVAAGSYNYGYTF. The CDR3 DNA sequence: TGCAGCGTCGCCGCAGGATCCTACAACTATGGCTACACCTTC.

This clonotype has a count of ten or more. The chain employs TRBV7-2 and TRBJ1-1; unclear D gene. This CDR3 has 14 residues. The V gene's germline CDR1 is SGHTA and CDR2 FQGNSA. Between the trimmed V and J ends, which lost 4 bases and 1 base, there was a span of 10 bases. The CDR3 region has the DNA TGTGCCAGCAGCTCCGACCCAGCGAACACTGAAGCTTTCTTT. This sequence encodes CASSSDPANTEAFF.

The chain employs TRBV4-1 and TRBJ2-5; 9 nucleotides align to TRBD1. Germline CDR1 MGHRA, CDR2 YSYEKL. V dropped 7 bases and J dropped 3; count of bases not matched to a gene: 12. CDR3 length equals 16 residues. The CDR3 DNA is TGCGCCAGCACCGCCAAGATGCGGACAGGGGAAGAGACCCAGTACTTC. It codes for CASTAKMRTGEETQYF.

This clonotype was seen a handful of times. The chain employs TRBV11-3 and TRBJ2-4; D remains ambiguous. Germline lookup yields CDR1 SGHNT and CDR2 YENEEA. Trimming took 7 bases from V and 0 from J, leaving 10 bases between them. The CDR3 totals 14 residues. CDR3 DNA: TGTGCCAGCACCCCAACGGCAGCCAAAAACATTCAGTACTTC. As protein: CASTPTAAKNIQYF.

This chain connects TRBV6-1 to TRBJ1-5; 11 nucleotides align to TRBD1. The CDR3 runs to 14 residues. The J segment lost 5 bases and the V segment lost 6 bases, leaving 3 bases of the junction unmatched. The germline V gene encodes CDR1 MNHNS and CDR2 SASEGT. CDR3 coding DNA: TGTGCCAGCAGCTGGACAGGGGGCGATCAGCCCCAGCATTTT. Translation gives CASSWTGGDQPQHF.

The J gene is TRBJ2-3, the V gene TRBV20-1; D may be TRBD1 (5 bases). CDR1 DFQATT and CDR2 SNEGSKA come from the germline V gene (reference sequence). The CDR3 covers 17 residues. Trimming removed 1 base from V and 0 bases from J, with 17 bases in between. The CDR3 reads CSARAPLGAASTDTQYF. In DNA, the CDR3 is TGCAGTGCTAGAGCCCCACTTGGGGCAGCTAGCACAGATACGCAGTATTTT.